This is a list of T cell receptor beta chains from one sample in a study of blood T cell repertoires in COVID-19. Method: immunoSEQ multiplex PCR; TCRdb's copy keeps in-frame clones and lacks some. Altogether 61,000 or so clones are present, about 86% being singletons, with the ten largest covering approximately 17%. Sequencing used peripheral blood. All receptors come from a woman of 80 years or more with active COVID-19. Both conserved end residues are part of each CDR3. Each record gives: V gene, J gene, D gene, clone size, CDR3 DNA, CDR3 protein. A D gene is named only where the DNA matches it firmly. Clone size is given for some rows only: seen once, a few or many times, or a class if the clone is expanded.

v_gene: TRBV6-6
j_gene: TRBJ2-1
d_gene: NA
abundance: once
CDR3nt: TGTGCCAGCAGTTTGGGACTTTACAATGAGCAGTTCTTC
CDR3aa: CASSLGLYNEQFF

v_gene: TRBV4-1
j_gene: TRBJ2-7
d_gene: TRBD2
abundance: once
CDR3nt: TGCGCCAGCAGCTTAGCGGGGGGTAGCTCCTACGAGCAGTACTTC
CDR3aa: CASSLAGGSSYEQYF

v_gene: TRBV9
j_gene: TRBJ1-2
d_gene: TRBD1
abundance: NA
CDR3nt: TGTGCCAGCAGTGAACGGACAGGGATCTATGGCTACACCTTC
CDR3aa: CASSERTGIYGYTF

v_gene: TRBV11-2
j_gene: TRBJ2-7
d_gene: NA
abundance: NA
CDR3nt: TGTGCCAGCAGCTCTCGTTGGCGAGCGGAGTTATCCTACGAGCAGTACTTC
CDR3aa: CASSSRWRAELSYEQYF

v_gene: TRBV19
j_gene: TRBJ2-2
d_gene: NA
abundance: NA
CDR3nt: TGTGCCAGTGGGTACGGGACTTTTGGGGAGCTGTTTTTT
CDR3aa: CASGYGTFGELFF

v_gene: TRBV5-4
j_gene: TRBJ2-3
d_gene: NA
abundance: NA
CDR3nt: TGTGCCAGCAGCTTGTTAGCTTTCACCCCCGATACGCAGTATTTT
CDR3aa: CASSLLAFTPDTQYF

v_gene: TRBV2
j_gene: TRBJ2-3
d_gene: TRBD2
abundance: NA
CDR3nt: TGTGCCAGCAGGACTAGCGGTGGGGCAGATACGCAGTATTTT
CDR3aa: CASRTSGGADTQYF

v_gene: TRBV7-7
j_gene: TRBJ2-2
d_gene: NA
abundance: NA
CDR3nt: TGTGCTAGCAGCTTTAACTTCAACACCGGGGAGCTGTTTTTT
CDR3aa: CASSFNFNTGELFF

v_gene: TRBV4-3
j_gene: TRBJ2-3
d_gene: TRBD1
abundance: NA
CDR3nt: TGCGCCAGCAGCCAAGAGCCCCAGGGGGCAGATACGCAGTATTTT
CDR3aa: CASSQEPQGADTQYF

v_gene: TRBV6-6
j_gene: TRBJ2-1
d_gene: TRBD1
abundance: NA
CDR3nt: TGTGCCAGCAGAGTCGACAGGGACAATGAGCAGTTCTTC
CDR3aa: CASRVDRDNEQFF

v_gene: TRBV28
j_gene: TRBJ1-6
d_gene: NA
abundance: once
CDR3nt: TGTGCCAGCAGTTTATCAGGGGTGCCTAATTCACCCCTCCACTTT
CDR3aa: CASSLSGVPNSPLHF

v_gene: TRBV5-4
j_gene: TRBJ2-2
d_gene: NA
abundance: once
CDR3nt: TGTGCCAGCAGCTCTGCGGAGATGAACACCGGGGAGCTGTTTTTT
CDR3aa: CASSSAEMNTGELFF

v_gene: TRBV28
j_gene: TRBJ1-2
d_gene: NA
abundance: NA
CDR3nt: TGTGCCAGCAGTTCCCCCGGCAGTGGAGGGGGCTACACCTTC
CDR3aa: CASSSPGSGGGYTF

v_gene: TRBV7-2
j_gene: TRBJ1-1
d_gene: TRBD1
abundance: few
CDR3nt: TGTGCCAGCAGCCTACGGACAGGGGGGTCGGGCACTGAAGCTTTCTTT
CDR3aa: CASSLRTGGSGTEAFF

v_gene: TRBV10-3
j_gene: TRBJ1-6
d_gene: NA
abundance: NA
CDR3nt: TGTGCCAGCCAGGGTGCCGTGGGGAATTCACCCCTCCACTTT
CDR3aa: CASQGAVGNSPLHF